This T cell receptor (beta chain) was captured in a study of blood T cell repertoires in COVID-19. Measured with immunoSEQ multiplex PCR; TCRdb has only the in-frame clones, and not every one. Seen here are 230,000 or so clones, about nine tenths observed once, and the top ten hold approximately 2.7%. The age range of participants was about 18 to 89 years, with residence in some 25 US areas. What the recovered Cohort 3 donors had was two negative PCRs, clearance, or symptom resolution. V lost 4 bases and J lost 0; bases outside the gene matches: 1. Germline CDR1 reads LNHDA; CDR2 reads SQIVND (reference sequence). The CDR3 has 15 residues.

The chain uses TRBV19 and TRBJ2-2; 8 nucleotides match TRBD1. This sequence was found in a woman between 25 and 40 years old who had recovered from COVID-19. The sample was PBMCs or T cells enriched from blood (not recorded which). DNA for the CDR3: TGTGCCAGTAGTAGGGACAGGACGAACACCGGGGAGCTGTTTTTT. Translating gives CASSRDRTNTGELFF. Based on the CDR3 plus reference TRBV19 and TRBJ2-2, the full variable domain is DGGITQSPKYLFRKEGQNVTLSCEQNLNHDAMYWYRQDPGQGLRLIYYSQIVNDFQKGDIAEGYSVSREKKESFPLTVTSAQKNPTAFYLCASSRDRTNTGELFFGEGSRLTVL.